The clone carrying this TCR beta chain was seen many times. Its antigen remains unknown. Preparation of the TCRbeta library involved a method that used unique molecular identifiers. TCRdb re-analysed the PCR reads in MiXCR, keeping a single row per CDR3 protein. The sample carries about 230,000 distinct CDR3 sequences, 9.5% to 13% recorded once. The data are from a study of T-cell reconstitution after alpha-beta-depleted transplantation in children. General observations from the study: The study reportedly traced alpha-beta T cells about two months after transplant to several hundred expanded graft clones.

The starting material was PBMCs, obtained before TCRalphabeta/CD19-depleted stem cell transplant. The source of this sequence is a child under two years old with acute myeloid leukemia, due to receive a stem cell transplant.

CDR3 sequence (DNA): TGTGCCAGCAGCCAAGGCACGGCCAACTCCTACAATGAGCAGTTCTTC. Encoded protein: CASSQGTANSYNEQFF. V gene TRBV4-2 combines with J gene TRBJ2-1; unclear D gene. The CDR3 is made up of 16 amino acids. The V gene's germline CDR1 is LGHNA and CDR2 YNFKEQ. Trimming pared 1 base from V and 0 bases from J, leaving 10 bases between.